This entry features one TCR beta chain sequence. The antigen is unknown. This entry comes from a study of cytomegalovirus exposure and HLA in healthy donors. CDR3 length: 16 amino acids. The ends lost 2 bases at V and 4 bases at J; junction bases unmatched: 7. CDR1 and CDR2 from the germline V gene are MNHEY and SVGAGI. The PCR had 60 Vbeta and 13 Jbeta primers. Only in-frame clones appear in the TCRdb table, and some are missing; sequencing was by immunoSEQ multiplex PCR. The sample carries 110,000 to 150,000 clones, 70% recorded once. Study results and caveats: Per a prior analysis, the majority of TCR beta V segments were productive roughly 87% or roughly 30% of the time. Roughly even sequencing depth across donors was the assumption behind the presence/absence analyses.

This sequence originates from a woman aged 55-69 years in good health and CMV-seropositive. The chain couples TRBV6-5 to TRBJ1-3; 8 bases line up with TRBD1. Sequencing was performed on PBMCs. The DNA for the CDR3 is TGTGCCAGCAGTTACACCCAACAGGGGGGAGGAAACACCATATATTTT. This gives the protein CASSYTQQGGGNTIYF.